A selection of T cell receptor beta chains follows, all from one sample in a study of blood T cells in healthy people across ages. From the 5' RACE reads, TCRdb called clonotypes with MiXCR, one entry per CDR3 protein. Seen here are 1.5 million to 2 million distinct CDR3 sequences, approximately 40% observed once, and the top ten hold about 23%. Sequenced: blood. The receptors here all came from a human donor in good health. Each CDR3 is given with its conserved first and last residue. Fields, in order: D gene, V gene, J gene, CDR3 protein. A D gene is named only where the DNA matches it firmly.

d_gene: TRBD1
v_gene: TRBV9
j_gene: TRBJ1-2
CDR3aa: CASSKGTGDYYGYTF

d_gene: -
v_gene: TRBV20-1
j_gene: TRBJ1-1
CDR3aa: CSARGPGRGAEAFF

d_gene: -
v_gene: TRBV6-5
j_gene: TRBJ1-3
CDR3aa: CASKQDGGNTIYF

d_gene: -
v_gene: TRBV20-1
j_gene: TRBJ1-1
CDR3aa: CSADPQTGVYTEAFF

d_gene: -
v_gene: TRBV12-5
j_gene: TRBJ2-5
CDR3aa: CASAFGDYQETQYF

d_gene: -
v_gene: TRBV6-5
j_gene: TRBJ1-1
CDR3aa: CASSCSGGFTEAFF

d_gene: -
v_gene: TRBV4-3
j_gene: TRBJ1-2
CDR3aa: CASSQALGGYHGYTF

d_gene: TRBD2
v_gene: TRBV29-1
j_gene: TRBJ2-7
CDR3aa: CSVEDLASGEYEQYF

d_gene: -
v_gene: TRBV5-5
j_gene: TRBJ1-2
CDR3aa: CASSLGYSDYGYTF

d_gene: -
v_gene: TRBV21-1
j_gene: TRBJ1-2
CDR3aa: CASSKVWPTYRDRVGYTF

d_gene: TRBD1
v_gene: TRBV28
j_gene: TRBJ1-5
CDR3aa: CAGSRMTGANNQPQHF

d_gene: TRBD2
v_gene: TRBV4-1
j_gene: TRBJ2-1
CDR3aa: CASSQGSGVSYNEQFF

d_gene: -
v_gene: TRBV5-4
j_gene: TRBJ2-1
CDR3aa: CASSPRTIYNEQFF

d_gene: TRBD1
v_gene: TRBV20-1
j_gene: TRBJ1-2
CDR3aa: CSAQGQGVYYGYTF

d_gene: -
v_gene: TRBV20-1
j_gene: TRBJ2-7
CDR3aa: CSARVGNTYEEQYF

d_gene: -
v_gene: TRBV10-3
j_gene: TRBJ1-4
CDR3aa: CAISATPSNEKLFF

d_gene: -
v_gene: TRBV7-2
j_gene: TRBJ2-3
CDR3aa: CASSPVETDTQYF

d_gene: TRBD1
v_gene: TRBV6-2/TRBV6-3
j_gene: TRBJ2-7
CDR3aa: CASSYGDRPTYEQYF

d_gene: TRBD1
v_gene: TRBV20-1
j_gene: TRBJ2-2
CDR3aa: CSAGQGELTGELFF

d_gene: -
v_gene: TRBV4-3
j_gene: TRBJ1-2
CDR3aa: CASSQEGGSGYTF

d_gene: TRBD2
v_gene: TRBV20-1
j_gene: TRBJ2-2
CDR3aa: CSDNTCGGHTGELFF

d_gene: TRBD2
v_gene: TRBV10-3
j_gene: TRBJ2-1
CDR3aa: CAISGSGSNNEQFF

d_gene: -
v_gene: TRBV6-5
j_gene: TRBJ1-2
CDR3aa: CASSPIDRPSYGYTF

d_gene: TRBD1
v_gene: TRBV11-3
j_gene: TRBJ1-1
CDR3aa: CASSQGGLRAFF

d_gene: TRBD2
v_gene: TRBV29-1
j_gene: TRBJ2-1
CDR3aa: CSVVGGAGGYNEQFF

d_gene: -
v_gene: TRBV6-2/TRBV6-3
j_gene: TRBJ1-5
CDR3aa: CASSYRRRNQPQHF

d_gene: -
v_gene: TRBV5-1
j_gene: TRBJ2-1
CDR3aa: CASSFPGVYNEQFF

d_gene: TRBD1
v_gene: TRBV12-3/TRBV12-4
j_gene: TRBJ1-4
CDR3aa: CASRHDRGRNEKLFF

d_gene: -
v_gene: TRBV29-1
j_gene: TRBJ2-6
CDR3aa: CSVGQGSGANVLTF

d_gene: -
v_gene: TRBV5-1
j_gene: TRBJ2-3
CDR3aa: CASSLRGRTTDTQYF

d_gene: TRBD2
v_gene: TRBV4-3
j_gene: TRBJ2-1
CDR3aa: CASSQARTLGGSYNEQFF

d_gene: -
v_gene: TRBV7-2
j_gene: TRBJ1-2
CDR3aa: CASGESLAYGYTF

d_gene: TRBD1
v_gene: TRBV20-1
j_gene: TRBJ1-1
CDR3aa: CSAREGTGFAEAFF

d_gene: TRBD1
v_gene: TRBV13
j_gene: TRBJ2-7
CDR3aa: CASSLTGEGCSYEQYF

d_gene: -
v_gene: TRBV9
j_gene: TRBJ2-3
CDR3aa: CASSVNRNPTDTQYF

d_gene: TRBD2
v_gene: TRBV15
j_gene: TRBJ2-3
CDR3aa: CATSPAGGSASTDTQYF

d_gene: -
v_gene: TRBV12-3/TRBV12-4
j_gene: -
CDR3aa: CASQGGGSSYNEQYF

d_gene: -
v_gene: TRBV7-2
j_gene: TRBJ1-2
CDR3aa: CASSYTREHYGYTF

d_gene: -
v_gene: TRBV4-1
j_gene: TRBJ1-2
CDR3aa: CASSQDRGCYGYTF

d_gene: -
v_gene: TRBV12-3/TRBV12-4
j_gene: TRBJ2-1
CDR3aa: CASSSLQGYRLVYNEQFF

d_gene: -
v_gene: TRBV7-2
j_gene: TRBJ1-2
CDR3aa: CASSWEDSLNYGYTF

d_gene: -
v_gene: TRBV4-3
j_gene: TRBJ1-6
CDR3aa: CASSQEAFNFGGSPLHF

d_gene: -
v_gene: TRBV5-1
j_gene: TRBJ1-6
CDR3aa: CASSLAPPTDYNSPLHF

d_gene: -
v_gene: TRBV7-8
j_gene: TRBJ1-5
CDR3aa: CASTPSRTASLSNQPQHF

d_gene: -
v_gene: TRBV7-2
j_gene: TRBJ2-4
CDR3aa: CASSAELGAGNIQYF

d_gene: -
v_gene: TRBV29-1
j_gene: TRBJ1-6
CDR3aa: CSVETGANSPLHF

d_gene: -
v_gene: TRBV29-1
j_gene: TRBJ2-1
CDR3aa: CSVETSPYNEQFF

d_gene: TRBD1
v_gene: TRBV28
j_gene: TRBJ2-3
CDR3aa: CASSSGGLVTDTQYF

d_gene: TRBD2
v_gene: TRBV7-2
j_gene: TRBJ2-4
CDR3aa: CASSLVAGGPRDIQYF

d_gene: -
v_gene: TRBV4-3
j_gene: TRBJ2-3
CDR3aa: CASSQDQRDTQYF

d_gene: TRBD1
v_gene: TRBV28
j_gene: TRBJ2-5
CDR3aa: CATTVTGGQETQYF

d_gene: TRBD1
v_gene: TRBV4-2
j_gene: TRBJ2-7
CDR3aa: CASSQDPDRTIYEQYF

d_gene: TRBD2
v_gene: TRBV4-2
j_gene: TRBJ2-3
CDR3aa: CASSQVAGVGGTDTQYF

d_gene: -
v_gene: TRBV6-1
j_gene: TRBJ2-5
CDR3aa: CASSELSRSAQKTQYF